This T cell receptor beta chain appears in the sequencing data of a study of T cells in Graves' hyperthyroidism and ophthalmopathy (dated by TCRdb to about 2019). About the full investigation: Peripheral blood samples were taken at the time of initial diagnosis, prior to any treatment. TCR V-J signatures able to tell the groups apart were searched for in a discovery cohort of approximately 95 patients, of whom 40 to 45 had Graves' ophthalmopathy and roughly 57 had stable Graves' hyperthyroidism. Prospective prediction of ophthalmopathy was tested in an independent validation cohort of some 20 hyperthyroidism patients and some 17 patients who later progressed to ophthalmopathy. The roughly 100 discovery patients were divided at random into training and test sets in a 7:3 ratio. The study also compared thyroid tissue and blood T-cell repertoires from about six Graves' hyperthyroidism patients. Following sampling, methimazole starting at 30 mg daily was given to hyperthyroidism patients, and high-dose intravenous methylprednisolone was given to ophthalmopathy patients. The paper describes TCR Vbeta CDR3 sequencing of 120 to 150 peripheral blood samples, made up of 43 ophthalmopathy patients, some 76 hyperthyroidism patients and 17 progressor patients. Results the study describes overall, beyond this receptor: In validation, the model predicted progression to ophthalmopathy a median of about 6 months before onset, with 65% to 71% sensitivity and about 72% specificity. Sample size was not statistically predetermined, and investigators were not blinded to group allocation. Blood samples also contained most of the expanded thyroid clonotypes (frequency above 0.001), which suggests that blood repertoires may reflect thyroid immune responses. In cross-validation, a model built on a 13 V-J signature told ophthalmopathy apart from stable hyperthyroidism with over 85% sensitivity and approximately 81% specificity, and in testing the same model reached 80%/75%.

Stable Graves' hyperthyroidism was defined as the absence of progression to ophthalmopathy over 18 months of follow-up. Hyperthyroidism patients were aged 18 to 65 years and newly diagnosed, with disease duration of less than 2 months. Patients with uncontrolled infections, other autoimmune diseases, pregnancy or lactation were excluded. Diagnoses were established on the basis of clinical symptoms, serum thyroxine and TRAb, thyroid ultrasound, and orbital computed tomography. Ficoll-Paque density gradient centrifugation was used to isolate PBMCs from approximately 11 ml of fresh peripheral blood. Total RNA was extracted using Trizol reagent, and RNA quality was assessed on an Agilent 2100 Bioanalyzer. Based on the germline V gene (reference sequence), the CDR1 and CDR2 sequences are GTSNPN and SVGIG. The CDR3 runs 13 amino acids, cysteine and phenylalanine included. Only the CDR3 portion is preserved as DNA: 39 bases, with reading frame beginning at the first base. Relative to germline, V is 4 bases shorter and J is 2 bases shorter, with 10 bases between their ends.

The TCR beta CDR3 regions were amplified from the RNA transcripts. A first-round RT-PCR of the TCR CDR3 used the HTBI primer set with the Qiagen OneStep RT-PCR kit. Libraries were constructed in a second round of multiplex PCR, after which size selection and purification were performed. Paired-end sequencing of the libraries was performed with 100 bp reads on an Illumina HiSeq2000. In the original analysis: Raw data were processed with SOAPnuke, discarding reads with adapters, uncalled bases, mean Phred below 15, or no exact constant-primer or identifier match. High-quality paired reads were merged with COPE v1.2.5, and unique nucleotide sequences were defined as clonotypes. MiTCR v1.1 was used to align clonotypes to the IMGT TRBV, TRBD and TRBJ reference segments. The analysis was restricted to V-J combinations with a frequency above 0.0001, which together covered just over 98% of the repertoires. A TCS score was defined as the ratio between F50 (clonal expansion) and ExV (chaos), using BLOSUM62-based TCRdist between CDR3 peptides within each V-J. Welch's t-statistics and random forest reduced 500 to 550 V-J features to 10 to 15, which were used in a naive Bayes classifier (R e1071). The public reads were run again by TCRdb, first through fastp at Q25 and then through MiXCR, and only productive beta chains were kept. CDR3 protein sequences are deduplicated, and each keeps its most common genes and DNA. TCRdb, not the authors, supplied the V and J calls. This sample holds approximately 480,000 distinct CDR3 sequences; roughly 20% were observed only once. Of the sample, around a quarter falls within the top ten clones.

Details on this clonotype: Its antigen is unknown. Per-base quality was not reported, and no clone a single base away is much larger than it.

The sequence was collected from a man aged 18-30 years with Graves' hyperthyroidism. Material: blood. The chain is made from TRBV30 and TRBJ2-3; D gene: possibly TRBD2, on 6 matching bases. The base sequence is TGTGCCTGGACTGGCGGGGCCACAGATACGCAGTATTTT. The translation is CAWTGGATDTQYF.